This TCR beta chain was captured by sequencing in a study of cytomegalovirus exposure and HLA in healthy donors (dated by TCRdb to 2017 to 2019). Looking at the study overall: According to an earlier analysis of 587 of the donors, about 180 million T cells yielded 117 million unique TCR beta sequences and more than 250 Gb of sequence data. Approximately 300 gigabases of sequencing data and around 80 million unique TCR sequences made up an early release that covered some 640 HLA-typed donors. Among the roughly 430 genotyped donors, approximately 76% belonged to the genetic ancestry cluster associated with self-reported Caucasian donors. The study was designed to test whether signatures of past pathogen exposure could be identified by cataloging public T cell receptors. The T cell repertoires of roughly 660 subjects were profiled by immunosequencing and related to cytomegalovirus serostatus. Along with the roughly 700-subject first cohort, a separate validation cohort of around 110 different subjects was used. High-throughput TCR immunosequencing, statistical association of individual TCRs with disease status, and machine learning were combined to predict cytomegalovirus infection status. A later analysis re-examined previously published TCR beta repertoires from more than 550 donors and added high-resolution HLA genotyping to investigate patterns of TCR occurrence. In the later analysis, no new phenotypic data were used to find candidate immune exposures; instead, reliance was placed on TCR beta sequences and their occurrence across donors. In an earlier analysis of a few hundred of the donors, high-throughput TCR beta sequencing was used to judge whether each TCR beta V gene segment behaved as functional or pseudogenic. Donor age, sex, ethnicity and CMV serostatus were collected together with the repertoire data. A later genetic analysis used genome-wide SNP genotypes for about 55% of the 666 donors, treating that subset as a discovery cohort. Every repertoire in the discovery cohort had been generated on one and the same sequencing platform. Class I and class II HLA loci were covered by the typing at four-digit resolution. Typing coverage differed by locus: A, B, C, DRB1 and DQB1 were typed in about 629-640 donors, DQA1 in about 560, DPA1 in nearly 610, and DPB1 in approximately 450. Because of strong linkage in the cohort, four to six DR-DQ haplotypes were treated as single units for association and clustering. On average, around 200,000 unique TCR beta nucleotide sequences were sequenced per donor among about 400 genotyped donors of the cohort, with roughly 18% of those sequences being non-productive. Broad study findings and their caveats: In an earlier analysis of approximately 590 of the donors, most TCR beta V segments appeared in productive rearrangements about 87% or about 30% of the time, broadly matching IMGT annotations. Compared with the approximately 700-donor mean, donors in an Asian-associated ancestry cluster had fewer N-insertions in productive TCRs, according to a later genetic analysis. In a later analysis, HLA-associated TCR beta chains showed more clonal expansion and lower generation probabilities than non-associated chains that were equally common. A further reported finding was that TCR beta sequences accurately predicted the HLA-A and HLA-B alleles for most subjects in the first cohort. When HLA alleles, especially DR and DQ, strongly co-occurred, TCR associations were difficult to assign to individual alleles. The 87-base-pair reads could not distinguish some IMGT-functional V segments, including TRBV6-2 and TRBV6-3, so those segments were excluded. The earlier analysis of 450 to 700 of the donors excluded seventeen rarely observed V segments, including chromosome 9 orphons, because counts were too low. Most TCR sequences were observed very rarely across donors, whereas some public TCRs were present in many individuals. A total of 150 to 200 TCR beta chains were listed by the study as associated with cytomegalovirus. A later analysis found that TCR association rates varied across HLA loci, with DRB1 alleles showing the most associated TCRs and HLA-C alleles the fewest. A later analysis associated about 18,000 TCR beta sequences with specific HLA alleles at a false discovery rate of 0.05. In both the original and validation cohorts, the classifier was reported to diagnose cytomegalovirus status with high specificity and sensitivity. A later analysis found that most CMV-associated TCR beta chains appeared HLA-restricted, with HLA associations seemingly driven largely by CMV exposure. Several of the top co-occurrence clusters appeared to be linked to parvovirus B19, influenza, CMV and Epstein-Barr virus, according to a later analysis. The authors suggested that the approach could potentially be generalized to other disease states and immunological phenotypes. A cluster of highly shared sequence variants was judged likely to be a technical artifact of the sequencing pipeline. For the cohort, immune exposure information was limited to CMV serostatus. The presence/absence analyses assumed that sequencing depth was roughly uniform across donors, and that assumption may not be true. Because some donors lacked HLA typing at each locus, the association tests relied only on the typed subset. In vitro tests confirmed that three of the cytomegalovirus-associated TCR beta chains recognize cytomegalovirus antigens. Linkage disequilibrium might explain the correlated functional status among segregating V segments, but an unknown experimental factor could not be excluded. A later genetic analysis associated a missense DCLRE1C variant with V-gene and J-gene trimming of TCR beta chains, and an independent cohort replicated the association. Only TCR beta chains were sequenced in this cohort, and the absence of alpha or paired-chain data limited detectable features.

V drops 0 bases and J drops 5 bases, leaving 12 bases in between. CDR1 and CDR2 were assigned from the germline V gene as MGHRA and YSYEKL. Including the terminal cysteine and phenylalanine, the CDR3 comprises 15 residues. Solely the CDR3 DNA is kept, with 45 bases framed from the first base. Concerning this clone: Its antigen has not been determined. No base qualities exist here, and no much larger clone lies one base off it.

The cohort consisted of hundreds of healthy bone marrow donors. All cohort members were sampled while nominally healthy, although unrecorded immune exposures were likely present. The donor was CMV seronegative and belonged to the group of 350 to 400 seronegative cohort members. A peripheral blood sample was provided by each donor, and peripheral blood mononuclear cells were used for TCR beta sequencing. The Qiagen DNeasy Blood Extraction Kit was used to extract genomic DNA from the blood cell samples. Library generation was performed with the immunoSEQ multiplex PCR assay. The multiplex PCR relied on a mix of 60 forward primers for TCR Vbeta segments and 13 reverse primers for TCR Jbeta segments. Amplification of the CDR3 region of rearranged TCR beta genes was performed with a multiplex PCR assay on genomic DNA. The Illumina HiSeq System was used to sequence the amplified TCR beta libraries as 87-base-pair reads. The study's own analysis went as follows. Across the 670 or so repertoires, a later analysis counted 60 million to 90 million unique TCR beta chains, approximately 10 million of which were shared by at least two donors. A nearest-neighbor algorithm error-corrected the raw reads and collapsed the reads into unique sequences, merging closely related sequences to remove PCR and sequencing errors. Alignment of CDR3 sequences to IMGT reference sequences was used to assign V, D and J gene segments. For a sequence to be retained, a match of at least six nucleotides to both a V gene segment and a J gene segment was required. Rearrangements were classified as productive when the CDR3 lacked stop codons and remained in frame with V and J, and all other rearrangements were classified as non-productive. Following IMGT convention, CDR3 was defined as the stretch from the second conserved V-encoded cysteine to the conserved J-encoded phenylalanine. The earlier analysis of about 500 of the donors excluded sequences that lacked an unambiguous match to a single V gene segment. An earlier analysis of several hundred of the donors classified V segments as functional when productive rearrangements were above 56.7% and as segregating when the standard deviation between donors was above 5%. A statistical classification framework was developed to diagnose cytomegalovirus status using the catalog of TCR beta chain sequences. A later analysis assigned V and J genes by comparing TCR nucleotide sequences with IMGT/GENE-DB human TR gene sequences. Using the TCRdist pipeline, a later analysis assigned CDR3 sequences along with most-parsimonious VDJ recombination scenarios. In a later analysis, each TCR beta chain was defined by its CDR3 amino acid sequence together with its V-gene family, and reads without a unique V-gene family were excluded. A later analysis removed several hundred highly shared, low-generation-probability nucleotide sequences to deal with suspected cross-contamination and a sequencing artifact. In a later analysis, a clonal expansion index was calculated for each public chain from normalized within-repertoire ranks of inferred template counts. In a later analysis, generation probabilities were computed with a VDJ recombination model fitted to out-of-frame rearrangements, and the resulting probabilities were checked against IGoR. In a later analysis, hypergeometric tests were used to score TCR-TCR, TCR-HLA and TCR-CMV co-occurrence, with a repertoire-size bias correction applied to TCR pairs. To estimate false discovery rates, a later analysis permuted the HLA or CMV assignments 20 times. In a later analysis, co-occurring TCRs were grouped using DBSCAN, with TCRdist sequence similarity added in when clustering inside HLA-allele-positive subsets. Repertoires with fewer than 30,000 or more than 120,000 public chains were left out of co-occurrence clustering, as were roughly five repertoires with anomalous nucleotide sharing. TCRdb holds this immuneACCESS table with in-frame rearrangements only. Some clones are missing; in checked studies, unresolved V genes explain under half, and the rest has no known cause. The D gene and trimming were derived from the DNA, and the V and J assignments and clone size from that table. In this sample the table shows some 200,000 clones, approximately 78% of which occur a single time. The ten largest clones represent around 0.8% of the sample.

The chain is assembled from TRBV4-1 and TRBJ2-3, with a tentative D gene TRBD1 over 5 matching bases. This receptor was obtained from a young woman in good health and CMV-seronegative. Sample: PBMCs. The nucleotide sequence is TGCGCCAGCAGCCAAGATAGGGGCACTTTAGATACGCAGTATTTT. Its protein reads: CASSQDRGTLDTQYF.